This T cell receptor (beta chain) comes out of a study of T-cell reconstitution after alpha-beta-depleted transplantation in children. Study-wide results and caveats: A year had passed since transplant, and T-cell counts and diversity by then came mostly from newly produced T cells.

Unique molecular identifiers were used to barcode this TCRbeta library. TCRdb reanalysed the PCR reads using MiXCR and keeps one entry per CDR3 protein. The repertoire consists of 750,000 to 950,000 distinct CDR3 sequences, with approximately 15% occurring once and the leading ten covering approximately 5%. Only a few counts were recorded for this clonotype. Its antigen is not identified. The specimen comprised PBMCs, mostly from graft donor cells, sampled 360 days after TCRalphabeta/CD19-depleted stem cell transplant. The receptor was derived from a male patient aged 10-17 years who had a stem cell transplant for acute lymphoblastic leukemia, so the T cells may come from the graft donor.

CDR3 DNA: TGTGCCACCTCCGGACCAGGGGAGACCCAGTACTTC. Encoded protein: CATSGPGETQYF. The chain combines TRBV10-3 with TRBJ2-5; a possible D gene is TRBD1 (5 bases). The V gene lost 10 bases and the J gene lost 5 bases, with 14 bases spanning the gap. The CDR3 contains 12 residues. Germline V gene sequence: CDR1 ENHRY, CDR2 SYGVKD.